This T cell receptor (beta chain) was sequenced for a study of cytomegalovirus exposure and HLA in healthy donors. PCR was performed using 60 Vbeta and 13 Jbeta primers. The protocol was immunoSEQ multiplex PCR, while the TCRdb copy is restricted to in-frame clones and leaves out a portion. This table holds 200,000 or so clones, roughly 80% found once. Comments on this clone: Its target is not known.

Germline CDR1 reads SQVTM; CDR2 reads ANQGSEA. Trimming at V came to 0 bases and at J to 7 bases, leaving 7 bases not matched to a gene. The CDR3 is made up of 15 amino acids. Study observations and caveats: There were around 160 TCR beta chains listed as cytomegalovirus-associated.

The sequence came from a boy between 10 and 17 years old in good health and CMV-seronegative. The chain uses TRBV29-1 and TRBJ2-3; TRBD1 matches 10 bases. The sample taken for sequencing was PBMCs. In DNA, the CDR3 is TGCAGCGTTGAAGAACCGGGACAGGGGATTCATACGCAGTATTTT. This sequence encodes CSVEEPGQGIHTQYF.